This is a list of T cell receptor beta chains from one sample in a study of control samples from healthy donors and cancer patients. Generated by immunoSEQ multiplex PCR, the TCRdb table keeps only in-frame clones and is missing some. The table records some 110,000 clones, approximately 93% of them present only once. Sequenced: blood. The receptors come from a man under 40 in good health. Each CDR3 is given with its conserved first and last residue. The D gene is left open where the match is weak. For some rows the clone size is stated as once, few or many, or as a class when expanded; others skip it.

abundance,j_gene,d_gene,v_gene,CDR3nt,CDR3aa
.,TRBJ2-2,TRBD2,TRBV7-2,TGTGCCAGCAGCCAACCGGGGGGGGCCACGAACACCGGGGAGCTGTTTTTT,CASSQPGGATNTGELFF
.,TRBJ2-5,.,TRBV6-6,TGTGCCAGCACCGGACAGTTGGCCGAGACCCAGTACTTC,CASTGQLAETQYF
once,TRBJ2-2,.,TRBV5-1,TGCGCCAGCAGCTGGGGGGTCAACACCGGGGAGCTGTTTTTT,CASSWGVNTGELFF
.,TRBJ2-2,.,TRBV19,TGTGCCAGTGAGATCGGGCACCTAGCAGGGACCGGGGAGCTGTTTTTT,CASEIGHLAGTGELFF
.,TRBJ1-4,TRBD1,TRBV27,TGTGCCAGCAGTTTTGGACAGGGGGCGGGAAAACTGTTTTTT,CASSFGQGAGKLFF
few,TRBJ1-5,TRBD1,TRBV4-1,TGCGCCAGCAGCCGCCTTCAGGGGGCGAACAATCAGCCCCAGCATTTT,CASSRLQGANNQPQHF
.,TRBJ2-5,TRBD2,TRBV5-4,TGTGCCAGCAGCCTTCCAATGAGTAGCGGGGGGAAGACCCAGTACTTC,CASSLPMSSGGKTQYF
.,TRBJ1-5,.,TRBV6-1,TGTGCCAGCAGTGAGAGGCGGGGGAATCAGCCCCAGCATTTT,CASSERRGNQPQHF
.,TRBJ2-7,.,TRBV5-1,TGCGCCAGCAGCTTTCGCACTAGGGGTGGCGAGCAGTACTTC,CASSFRTRGGEQYF
.,TRBJ1-2,.,TRBV9,TGTGCCAGCAGGGTAGGCCCGGGGTCTAACTATGGCTACACCTTC,CASRVGPGSNYGYTF
.,TRBJ1-5,TRBD1,TRBV28,TGTGCCAGCATCCGACAGGGGGGGATCGTTGGCAATCAGCCCCAGCATTTT,CASIRQGGIVGNQPQHF
.,TRBJ2-7,.,TRBV28,TGTGCCAGCAGTTTGGGTTACTACGAGCAGTACTTC,CASSLGYYEQYF
.,TRBJ2-1,.,TRBV7-6,TGTGCCAGCAGAGTAGGGAGTGAGCAGTTCTTC,CASRVGSEQFF
.,TRBJ1-2,.,TRBV14,TGTGCCAGCAGCCCCGGACAGTCCTATGGCTACACCTTC,CASSPGQSYGYTF
.,TRBJ1-4,.,TRBV5-1,TGCGCCAGCAGCTTCTCGGACAAGCCTAATGAAAAACTGTTTTTT,CASSFSDKPNEKLFF
once,TRBJ1-2,.,TRBV13,TGTGCCAGCAGCTCTGACTCCGGGACCGCCTATGGCTACACCTTC,CASSSDSGTAYGYTF
.,TRBJ2-1,.,TRBV10-1,TGCGCCAGCAGTGATGTAGACCCGGCCTACAATGAGCAGTTCTTC,CASSDVDPAYNEQFF
.,TRBJ1-5,.,TRBV30,TGTGCCTGGGGGGCAGCCCACGATCAGCCCCAGCATTTT,CAWGAAHDQPQHF
.,TRBJ1-4,.,TRBV9,TGTGCCAGCAGCTCGTCTATGAGGGGGGGCTCCTATGAAAAACTGTTTTTT,CASSSSMRGGSYEKLFF
.,TRBJ1-1,.,TRBV20-1,TGCAGTGCTAGTGGGGGTTTTGACGCTTTCTTT,CSASGGFDAFF
few,TRBJ1-2,TRBD1,TRBV7-2,TGTGCCAGCAGTTCCTCAGGGGGCCTCTATGGCTACACCTTC,CASSSSGGLYGYTF
.,TRBJ1-5,.,TRBV19,TGTGCCAGTAGCTTGGAAACAGGGATGAATCAGCCCCAGCATTTT,CASSLETGMNQPQHF
.,TRBJ2-1,.,TRBV7-9,TGTGCCAGCAGCCCAGGTGCATCGTACAATGAGCAGTTCTTC,CASSPGASYNEQFF
.,TRBJ1-5,.,TRBV15,TGTGCCACCAGCAGCCGCCTTAGCAATCAGCCCCAGCATTTT,CATSSRLSNQPQHF
.,TRBJ1-2,TRBD1,TRBV4-1,TGCGCCAGCAGCCGAGAACGGACAGGGTTCGGCTACACCTTC,CASSRERTGFGYTF
once,TRBJ2-5,TRBD2,TRBV2,TGTGCCAGCAGCCGAGGACTAGCGGAGGCGGAGACCCAGTACTTC,CASSRGLAEAETQYF
.,TRBJ2-5,.,TRBV23-1,TGCGCCAGCAGTCAATCGTACAGGGAAGAGACCCAGTACTTC,CASSQSYREETQYF
.,TRBJ2-3,TRBD2,TRBV6-5,TGTGCCAGCTCCTTAGGGGCGGGGGGGCGGGATACGCAGTATTTT,CASSLGAGGRDTQYF
.,TRBJ2-5,TRBD1,TRBV2,TGTGCCAGCAGTCCCTACACTGGGACAGGTAGCGCGGACTTC,CASSPYTGTGSADF
.,TRBJ1-2,.,TRBV10-3,TGTGCCATCAGGGGGGACGGGGCGGGCTACACCTTC,CAIRGDGAGYTF
.,TRBJ2-2,TRBD1,TRBV28,TGTGCCAGCAGTTTTTGGGTGGACAGGGAGAACGGGGAGCTGTTTTTT,CASSFWVDRENGELFF
.,TRBJ2-1,.,TRBV7-9,TGTGCCAGCAGCTGGGAGTTCTCATCCTACAATGAGCAGTTCTTC,CASSWEFSSYNEQFF
.,TRBJ2-1,.,TRBV9,TGTGCCAGCAGCGTAGCAATCGGTGCGAATGAGCAGTTCTTC,CASSVAIGANEQFF
.,TRBJ1-2,TRBD1,TRBV19,TGTGCCAGTAGTAGAACTAGGAGATCGGACAGGGGAAACTATGGCTACACCTTC,CASSRTRRSDRGNYGYTF
medium-sized,TRBJ2-3,.,TRBV25-1,TGTGCCAGCACCCACAGCACAGATACGCAGTATTTT,CASTHSTDTQYF
.,TRBJ2-3,.,TRBV6-5,TGTGCCAGCAGTTACGGGGTGGAGGAATCCACAGATACGCAGTATTTT,CASSYGVEESTDTQYF
.,TRBJ1-2,.,TRBV18,TGTGCCAGCTCACCAATCTTAATGGGGAGGGGCCCCAACACTTATGGCTACACCTTC,CASSPILMGRGPNTYGYTF
.,TRBJ1-1,TRBD1,TRBV18,TGTGCCAGCTCACTGTTGGGACAGACCCACATGAACACTGAAGCTTTCTTT,CASSLLGQTHMNTEAFF
.,TRBJ1-1,.,TRBV5-1,TGCGCCAGCAGGCTCGCAGGGGTTGTAAAGACTGAAGCTTTCTTT,CASRLAGVVKTEAFF
once,TRBJ2-4,.,TRBV2,TGTGCCAGCAGCGATCGTCCACGGGAGAGGGAAAACATTCAGTACTTC,CASSDRPRERENIQYF
.,TRBJ2-2,.,TRBV29-1,TGCAGCGTTGGGACCGGGGAGCTGTTTTTT,CSVGTGELFF
.,TRBJ2-7,.,TRBV28,TGTGCCAGCAGTTTGATGGGCGACCCCGGATACGAGCAGTACTTC,CASSLMGDPGYEQYF
once,TRBJ1-1,.,TRBV21-1,TGTGCCAGCAGCAAAGCGAAAGACAGTTCGAAAGGCACTGAAGCTTTCTTT,CASSKAKDSSKGTEAFF